Below, 9 T cell receptor beta chains from the same sample are listed, as sequenced in a study of long-term antiretroviral therapy in people with HIV. The authors ran the immunoSEQ assay, v3.0, at survey level. This table comes from immunoSEQ multiplex PCR, and its TCRdb copy is limited to in-frame clones, with some not included. The profile covers 20,000 to 25,000 clones, with 82% appearing a single time and about 11% taken by the ten largest. The sequencing here drew on unsorted PBMCs, taken less than 2.5 years after starting antiretroviral therapy. These receptors all come from a man between 35 and 55 years old with HIV.

In this sample, this clone turned up once. This chain joins TRBV7-9 and TRBJ2-2, with D unclear. Trimming removed 3 bases at V and 2 bases at J, with 7 bases between. This CDR3 comprises 14 residues. Germline CDR1 is SEHNR and CDR2 is FQNEAQ (reference sequence). This CDR3 reads CASSFRPNTGELFF. The CDR3 DNA is TGTGCCAGCAGCTTTCGTCCAAACACCGGGGAGCTGTTTTTT.

The sample holds one count of this clone. This sample also contains other DNA sequences that code for the same CDR3. The rearrangement links TRBV7-3 to TRBJ2-7, with unresolved D. This CDR3 comprises 13 residues. Trimming left V 2 bases short and J 0 bases short, with 5 bases between. Germline V gene data show CDR1 as SGHTA and CDR2 as FQGTGA. This CDR3 is CASSLGFSYEQYF. CDR3 DNA sequence: TGTGCCAGCAGCTTAGGTTTCTCCTACGAGCAGTACTTC.

CDR3 coding DNA: TGTGCCAGCAGCCAAGAATATCTAGCGGGGTCCCAAGAGACCCAGTACTTC. Amino acids: CASSQEYLAGSQETQYF. The chain has TRBV14 and TRBJ2-5; 9 bases align to TRBD2. Germline V gene data show CDR1 as SGHDN and CDR2 as FVKESK. The CDR3 length is 17 residues. Trimming at V came to 0 bases and at J to 1 base, leaving 6 bases not matched to a gene.

The J gene is TRBJ2-7, the V gene TRBV6-1; possibly TRBD2 for D (7 bases). The CDR3 length is 15 residues. V was shortened by 6 bases and J by 1 base, with 16 bases between the two germline ends. Germline V lookup: CDR1 MNHNS, CDR2 SASEGT. The CDR3: CASSSEGGGSYEQYF. The DNA for the CDR3 is TGTGCCAGCAGCAGCGAGGGAGGGGGTTCCTACGAGCAGTACTTC.

The CDR3 DNA is TGTGCCAGCAGCGTAGGAGGGGACCCGGGGGGGAATGAGCAGTTCTTC. This codes for CASSVGGDPGGNEQFF. J is TRBJ2-1 and V is TRBV9; 8 bases are shared with TRBD2. Germline CDR1 and CDR2: SGDLS and YYNGEE. Germline trimming cut 0 bases from V and 7 bases from J; bases unmatched to any gene: 9. The CDR3 runs 16 residues.

V and J are TRBV7-2 and TRBJ2-7, with D possibly TRBD1 on 6 matching bases. Germline lookup yields CDR1 SGHTA and CDR2 FQGNSA. V was pared by 1 base and J by 13 bases, with 14 bases between. CDR3 length: 12 residues. CDR3 nucleotide sequence: TGTGCCAGCAGCTTAGAAGGGACAAGCCCATACTTC. This sequence encodes CASSLEGTSPYF. The complete variable domain, with remaining parts taken from reference TRBV7-2 and TRBJ2-7, reads GAGVSQSPSNKVTEKGKDVELRCDPISGHTALYWYRQSLGQGLEFLIYFQGNSAPDKSGLPSDRFSAERTGGSVSTLTIQRTQQEDSAVYLCASSLEGTSPYFGPGTRLTVT.

The chain links TRBV6-1 to TRBJ1-1; weak D call: TRBD1 (5 bases). This CDR3 is 14 amino acids long. Germline CDR1 is MNHNS and CDR2 is SASEGT. The ends were cut back, 6 bases at V and 1 base at J, with 12 bases in the middle. CDR3 sequence (DNA): TGTGCCAGCAGGCGGGACGCGGAGAACACTGAAGCTTTCTTT. Translating it yields CASRRDAENTEAFF.

The J gene is TRBJ2-3, the V gene TRBV5-4, with D perhaps TRBD1 (5 bases). CDR1 and CDR2 from the germline V gene are SGHNT and YYREEE (reference sequence). This CDR3 region has 16 residues. The ends were cut back, 0 bases at V and 0 bases at J, with 11 bases in the middle. CDR3 DNA sequence: TGTGCCAGCAGCTTGGGGGGCTTCTCTAGCACAGATACGCAGTATTTT. It encodes CASSLGGFSSTDTQYF.

The count of this clone is one. The V and J genes are TRBV5-6 and TRBJ1-4; D not resolved. Germline loops: CDR1 SGHDT, CDR2 YYEEEE. V shed 1 base and J shed 3 bases, with 7 bases lying between them. The length of the CDR3 is 14 residues. CDR3 sequence (DNA): TGTGCCAGCAGCTTGTACATGGCTAATGAAAAACTGTTTTTT. This translates into CASSLYMANEKLFF. Full variable domain (remainder filled in from reference TRBV5-6 and TRBJ1-4): DAGVTQSPTHLIKTRGQQVTLRCSPKSGHDTVSWYQQALGQGPQFIFQYYEEEERQRGNFPDRFSGHQFPNYSSELNVNALLLGDSALYLCASSLYMANEKLFFGSGTQLSVL.